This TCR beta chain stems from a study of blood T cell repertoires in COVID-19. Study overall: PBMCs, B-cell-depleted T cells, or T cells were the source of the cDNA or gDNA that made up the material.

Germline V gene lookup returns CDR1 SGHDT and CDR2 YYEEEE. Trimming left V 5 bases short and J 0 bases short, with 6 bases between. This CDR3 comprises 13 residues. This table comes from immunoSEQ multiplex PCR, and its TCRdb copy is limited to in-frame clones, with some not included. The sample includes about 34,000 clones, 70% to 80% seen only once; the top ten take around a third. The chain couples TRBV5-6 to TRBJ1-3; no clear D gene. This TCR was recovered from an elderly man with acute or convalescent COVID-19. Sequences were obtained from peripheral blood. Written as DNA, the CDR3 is TGTGCCAGCAGGGGCTTCTCTGGAAACACCATATATTTT. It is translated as CASRGFSGNTIYF.